The sequence of this T cell receptor (beta chain) was determined in a study of T cell changes during pregnancy in multiple sclerosis. The CDR3 sequence is 14 residues long. The junction had 4 bases not matched to a gene; V was cut back by 5 bases and J by 1 base. Germline V gives CDR1 MNHNS, CDR2 SASEGT. The method was immunoSEQ multiplex PCR; TCRdb's version includes in-frame clones alone and lacks a portion of them. The data contain some 29,000 clones, approximately 90% of them singletons. This receptor was identified in a female donor with multiple sclerosis, enrolled in a pregnancy study. The gene calls are TRBV6-1 and TRBJ1-1, with TRBD1 matching 7 bases. This specimen was CD8+ T cells from peripheral blood mononuclear cells, taken after pregnancy. CDR3 residues: CASSQGQTNTEAFF. Here the CDR3 DNA reads TGTGCCAGCAGTCAGGGACAGACGAACACTGAAGCTTTCTTT.